The entry that follows covers one T cell receptor beta chain sequence. Its specificity is unknown. These data belong to a study of cytomegalovirus exposure and HLA in healthy donors. This PCR relied on a set of 60 Vbeta primers and 13 Jbeta primers. The assay was immunoSEQ multiplex PCR, and TCRdb's table has in-frame clones only and misses some. The sample has about 150,000 clones; 77% are singletons. After removal of 5 bases from V and 6 bases from J, the junction contained 6 bases not matched to a gene. The CDR3 is made up of 14 amino acids. Germline CDR1 SEHNR, CDR2 FQNEAQ (reference sequence). Whole-study results and caveats: Listed as cytomegalovirus-associated were 164 TCR beta chains.

The chain links TRBV7-9 to TRBJ1-1; 10 nucleotides agree with TRBD1. The receptor comes from a male donor in good health and CMV-seronegative. Sequencing was done on a sample of PBMCs. The CDR3 DNA sequence: TGTGCCAGCAGCCAGGGACAGGGGACGGCTGAAGCTTTCTTT. Amino acid sequence: CASSQGQGTAEAFF.